This passage covers 21 T cell receptor beta chains from one sample sequenced in a study of blood T cell repertoires in COVID-19. Assay: immunoSEQ multiplex PCR; the TCRdb copy retains only in-frame clones and omits some. The sample records 60,000 to 75,000 clones, around 87% being singletons. Sequenced input: peripheral blood. The origin of the receptors is a man in his fifties with active COVID-19.

The rearrangement joins TRBV28 to TRBJ1-2; 7 bases line up with TRBD1. CDR1 MDHEN and CDR2 SYDVKM come from the germline V gene. CDR3 size: 12 residues. Trimming removed 6 bases from V and 4 bases from J; junction bases left unmatched: 2. For the CDR3, the DNA is TGTGCCAGCAGGCGGGACAGCTATGGCTACACCTTC. Translating it yields CASRRDSYGYTF.

V and J are TRBV4-3 and TRBJ1-2, with 8 bases fitting TRBD1. V gave up 4 bases and J gave up 4 bases; unmatched junction bases: 2. Per germline, CDR1 LGHNA and CDR2 YSLEER. This CDR3 is built from 13 residues. CDR3 sequence reads: CASSPGQAYGYTF. CDR3 nucleotides: TGCGCCAGCAGCCCGGGACAGGCCTATGGCTACACCTTC.

The V call is TRBV30, the J call TRBJ2-1, with a weak D call TRBD2 (6 bases). The V end was cut by 1 base, the J end by 3 bases, with 16 bases between. The length of the CDR3 is 16 residues. Germline CDR1 and CDR2: GTSNPN and SVGIG (reference sequence). CDR3 coding DNA: TGTGCCTGGAGTGAGCCCGGGAGAGGGGTCTACAATGAGCAGTTCTTC. The encoded protein is CAWSEPGRGVYNEQFF. Looking up the rest from reference TRBV30 and TRBJ2-1 gives the full variable domain: SQTIHQWPATLVQPVGSPLSLECTVEGTSNPNLYWYRQAAGRGLQLLFYSVGIGQISSEVPQNLSASRPQDRQFILSSKKLLLSDSGFYLCAWSEPGRGVYNEQFFGPGTRLTVL.

The V gene is TRBV4-1, the J gene TRBJ2-1, with TRBD2 as a possible D gene (5 bases). Trimming took 4 bases from V and 0 from J, leaving 7 bases between them. The CDR3 has 14 amino acids. Per the germline V gene, CDR1 is MGHRA and CDR2 is YSYEKL. The CDR3 coding sequence is TGCGCCAGCAGCCTTAGCGTCTCCTACAATGAGCAGTTCTTC. This gives the protein CASSLSVSYNEQFF.

V gene TRBV3-1 (or the pseudogene TRBV3-2) combines with J gene TRBJ2-5, with a possible D match to TRBD2 (6 bases). V lost 0 bases and J lost 5, with 13 bases in between. Germline loops: CDR1 LGHDT, CDR2 YNNKEL (reference sequence). This CDR3 has 15 residues. The CDR3 nucleotides read TGTGCCAGCAGCCAAGATCGGGTCCGGGGGGAGACCCAGTACTTC. Translation gives CASSQDRVRGETQYF.

The chain links TRBV6-4 to TRBJ1-6; perhaps TRBD1 as D (5 bases). The CDR3 length is 21 residues. Germline V CDR1 and CDR2: MRHNA, SNTAGT. Trimming removed 2 bases at V and 0 bases at J, with 23 bases between. The CDR3, as DNA: TGTGCCAGCAGTGACAGGCCCCGTGGATGGGGCGAGAGCTCCTATAATTCACCCCTCCACTTT. This codes for CASSDRPRGWGESSYNSPLHF.

The J gene is TRBJ2-5, the V gene TRBV27, with TRBD2 identical over 7 bases. Germline lookup yields CDR1 MNHEY and CDR2 SMNVEV (reference sequence). J gave up 0 bases and V 5 bases, and 9 bases lay outside the gene matches. CDR3 length: 16 residues. CDR3 in amino acids: CASSPETSPNQETQYF. The CDR3 DNA reads TGTGCCAGCAGTCCCGAGACTAGCCCCAACCAAGAGACCCAGTACTTC.

The gene calls are TRBV19 and TRBJ2-3; D is perhaps TRBD1 (6 bases). With 6 bases removed from V and 7 bases from J, the gap between germline ends came to 17 bases. Looked up from germline, CDR1 is LNHDA and CDR2 is SQIVND (reference sequence). The CDR3 loop spans 14 amino acids. CDR3 coding DNA: TGTGCCAGTAGCCGTGATAGGGGGTCAAATACGCAGTATTTT. It translates to CASSRDRGSNTQYF.

The chain joins TRBV6-5 to TRBJ2-1, with TRBD1 matching over 10 bases. The CDR3 length is 15 residues. Germline lookup yields CDR1 MNHEY and CDR2 SVGAGI. With 5 bases clipped from V and 6 bases from J, the junction kept 7 bases outside the gene matches. The DNA for the CDR3 is TGTGCCAGCAGTACCGGGACAGGGGATTTCAATGAGCAGTTCTTC. It encodes CASSTGTGDFNEQFF.

The V call is TRBV4-3, the J call TRBJ1-5, with D perhaps TRBD1 (6 bases). There are 16 residues in the CDR3. Germline values: CDR1 LGHNA, CDR2 YSLEER. Trimming pared 1 base from V and 1 base from J, leaving 11 bases between. CDR3 in DNA: TGCGCCAGCAGCCAAGTCTTGGGGGCCAGCAATCAGCCCCAGCATTTT. Translating gives CASSQVLGASNQPQHF.

The gene calls are TRBV28 and TRBJ1-5, with a weak D call TRBD1 (6 bases). The CDR3 totals 13 residues. CDR1 and CDR2 from the germline V gene are MDHEN and SYDVKM. Trimming took 6 bases from V and 5 from J, leaving 11 bases between them. CDR3 nucleotide sequence: TGTGCCAGCAGAGGGGGATTCGATCAGCCCCAGCATTTT. This translates into CASRGGFDQPQHF.

This sequence joins TRBV2 and TRBJ2-3; tentative D call: TRBD1 (6 bases). Germline V gene data show CDR1 as SNHLY and CDR2 as FYNNEI. V was pared by 8 bases and J by 2 bases, with 14 bases between. CDR3 length equals 14 residues. Written as DNA, the CDR3 is TGTGCCAGCGCAGGGGTTGGGCCCACAGATACGCAGTATTTT. Translation gives CASAGVGPTDTQYF.

The sample holds a few counts of this clone. V is TRBV6-5 and J is TRBJ1-5; D is possibly TRBD1 (5 bases). The CDR3 totals 15 residues. V was trimmed by 6 bases and J by 4 bases, leaving 16 bases between them. Germline CDR1 reads MNHEY; CDR2 reads SVGAGI. The DNA of the CDR3 is TGTGCCAGCAGCGTACAGAAGGGGTCTAATCAGCCCCAGCATTTT. Translated, it gives CASSVQKGSNQPQHF.

The CDR3 DNA follows: TGTGCCAGCAGCGCCACTAGCGGGGGGAACGAGCAGTACTTC. Translation: CASSATSGGNEQYF. The chain joins TRBV9 to TRBJ2-7, with 12 bases identical to TRBD2. The V gene's germline CDR1 is SGDLS and CDR2 YYNGEE. V dropped 3 bases and J dropped 5; count of bases not matched to a gene: 3. The CDR3 consists of 14 residues.

The chain couples TRBV6-5 to TRBJ2-3, with TRBD1 as a possible D gene (6 bases). This CDR3 has 13 amino acids. Germline V gives CDR1 MNHEY, CDR2 SVGAGI. The ends were cut back, 5 bases at V and 11 bases at J, with 17 bases in the middle. The CDR3 here is CASSTTRGREQYF. CDR3 nucleotide sequence: TGTGCCAGCAGTACCACCAGGGGTCGTGAGCAGTATTTT.

The CDR3 sequence: CASRNAGANTEAFF. The CDR3, as DNA: TGTGCCAGCCGAAATGCAGGGGCTAACACTGAAGCTTTCTTT. The genes are TRBV19 and TRBJ1-1; tentatively, D is TRBD1 (6 bases). Trimming took off 9 bases at V and 2 bases at J, with 16 bases between the two ends. Germline-derived CDR1 and CDR2 are LNHDA and SQIVND (reference sequence). The CDR3 covers 14 residues.

The chain couples TRBV28 to TRBJ1-6; 7 bases align to TRBD1. Germline-derived CDR1 and CDR2 are MDHEN and SYDVKM. This CDR3 contains 13 residues. The V segment lost 5 bases and the J segment 11 bases; nucleotides outside the gene matches: 6. The CDR3 loop is CASSPTQGAPLHF. As DNA, the CDR3 is TGTGCCAGCAGTCCTACCCAGGGGGCACCCCTCCACTTT.

The chain uses TRBV6-5 and TRBJ2-1; 12 bases are a match to TRBD2. Trimming cost V 5 bases and J 9 bases; bases outside gene matches: 5. The CDR3 extends over 14 amino acids. The germline gives CDR1 MNHEY, CDR2 SVGAGI. The CDR3, as DNA: TGTGCCAGCAGTCTAGCGGGAGGGCTGGGTGAGCAGTTCTTC. Its translation is CASSLAGGLGEQFF.

V usage is TRBV10-1 and J usage is TRBJ2-7; tentative D call: TRBD1 (6 bases). Trimming took off 3 bases at V and 2 bases at J, with 14 bases between the two ends. The CDR3 sequence is 15 residues long. The germline V gene encodes CDR1 WNHNN and CDR2 SYGVQD (reference sequence). The DNA for the CDR3 is TGCGCCAGCAGTGAATCACAGGGTGGTACCTACGAGCAGTACTTC. It yields the protein CASSESQGGTYEQYF.

The rearrangement uses TRBV4-2 and TRBJ1-2; TRBD1 matches 11 bases. Germline V gene sequence: CDR1 LGHNA, CDR2 YNFKEQ. The CDR3 is 17 amino acids. With 1 base clipped from V and 3 bases from J, the junction kept 7 bases outside the gene matches. The CDR3, as DNA: TGTGCCAGCAGCCAAGTGGACAGGGGGCCGGGGGACTATGGCTACACCTTC. Amino acids: CASSQVDRGPGDYGYTF.

The chain carries TRBV4-3 and TRBJ1-1, with D perhaps matching TRBD1 (6 bases). Germline assignment: CDR1 LGHNA and CDR2 YSLEER. V lost 1 base, J lost 0 bases, and 15 bases lay in between. CDR3 length equals 17 residues. CDR3 loop: CASSQVAGRGMNTEAFF. The DNA of the CDR3 is TGCGCCAGCAGCCAAGTGGCAGGGAGGGGGATGAACACTGAAGCTTTCTTT.